This T cell receptor beta chain was sequenced in a study of blood T cell repertoires in COVID-19. This clone is labeled as medium-sized (0.01 to 0.1%). Germline loops: CDR1 SGHRS, CDR2 YFSETQ. Trimming took off 7 bases at V and 9 bases at J, with 11 bases between the two ends. The CDR3 is 11 residues long. Sequencing used immunoSEQ multiplex PCR; TCRdb keeps in-frame clones, though not all of them. The sample lists some 45,000 clones; about 78% were seen once. J is TRBJ2-1 and V is TRBV5-1; D might be TRBD1 (7 bases). Input material: peripheral blood. The receptor was derived from a man between 65 and 85 years old with active or convalescent COVID-19. The DNA for the CDR3 is TGCGCCAGCGCCCAGGGGGGTGAGCAGTTCTTC. Its translation: CASAQGGEQFF.